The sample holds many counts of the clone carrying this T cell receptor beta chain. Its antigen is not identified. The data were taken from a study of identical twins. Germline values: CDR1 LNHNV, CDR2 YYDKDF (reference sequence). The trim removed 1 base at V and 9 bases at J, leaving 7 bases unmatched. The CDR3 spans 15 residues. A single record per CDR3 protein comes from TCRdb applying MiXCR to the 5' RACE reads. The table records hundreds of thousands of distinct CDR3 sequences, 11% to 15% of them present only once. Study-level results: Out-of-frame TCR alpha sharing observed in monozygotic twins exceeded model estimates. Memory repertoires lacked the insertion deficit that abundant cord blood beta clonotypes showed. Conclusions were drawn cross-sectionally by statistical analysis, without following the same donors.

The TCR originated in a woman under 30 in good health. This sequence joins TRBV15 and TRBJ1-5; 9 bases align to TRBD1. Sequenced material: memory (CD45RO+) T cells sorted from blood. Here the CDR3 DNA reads TGTGCCACCAGCAGAGCCCAGACAGGGGGAGCGCCCCAGCATTTT. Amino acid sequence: CATSRAQTGGAPQHF.